These 23 T cell receptor beta chains were all obtained from the same sample, sequenced in a study of human T cells and chemical hapten exposure. Time point: pre-sensitization, week 0. The treatment denotes: therapeutic diphenylcyclopropenone sensitization with weekly scalp DPC. TCRdb analysed the RACE reads with MiXCR anew, one entry per CDR3 protein. The data hold a few hundred thousand distinct CDR3 sequences, with around 7.3% observed a single time. The source was whole blood, collected in connection with sensitization to the hapten diphenylcyclopropenone (DPC). Every receptor here comes from a man between 18 and 35 years old with alopecia areata. Some clones in this sample may be carry-over from other donors' samples.

V usage is TRBV9 and J usage is TRBJ1-6, with no clear D. The ends were cut back, 1 base at V and 6 bases at J, with 26 bases in the middle. Germline CDR1 reads SGDLS; CDR2 reads YYNGEE. The CDR3 has 20 amino acids. CDR3 DNA: TGTGCCAGCAGCGTAAACCCGGTCCAGGCCGACCGAAGGACTAATTCACCCCTCCACTTT. This gives the protein CASSVNPVQADRRTNSPLHF.

V and J are TRBV28 and TRBJ1-3, with D tentatively TRBD1 (5 bases). V lost 4 bases and J 0 bases, leaving 16 bases between the germline ends. The CDR3 runs to 17 residues. CDR1 MDHEN and CDR2 SYDVKM come from the germline V gene. The CDR3 sequence: CASSYPTGTASGNTIYF. In DNA, the CDR3 is TGTGCCAGCAGTTACCCGACGGGGACGGCCTCTGGAAACACCATATATTTT. Full variable domain (remainder filled in from reference TRBV28 and TRBJ1-3): DVKVTQSSRYLVKRTGEKVFLECVQDMDHENMFWYRQDPGLGLRLIYFSYDVKMKEKGDIPEGYSVSREKKERFSLILESASTNQTSMYLCASSYPTGTASGNTIYFGEGSWLTVV.

This clonotype has just a few counts. The rearrangement uses TRBV29-1 and TRBJ2-1, with TRBD2 as a possible D gene (6 bases). With 7 bases removed from V and 0 bases from J, the gap between germline ends came to 25 bases. The germline CDR1 and CDR2 sequences are SQVTM and ANQGSEA. There are 18 residues in the CDR3. CDR3: CSATLPPQRVSSYNEQFF. In DNA form, the CDR3 reads TGCAGCGCCACCCTTCCCCCTCAGCGGGTGAGCTCCTACAATGAGCAGTTCTTC.

This clonotype was recorded at least ten times. The V and J genes are TRBV18 and TRBJ1-5; D unresolved. The germline V gene encodes CDR1 KGHSH and CDR2 LQKENI. The CDR3 totals 14 residues. V dropped 3 bases and J dropped 2 bases, with 8 bases sitting between them. CDR3 DNA sequence: TGTGCCAGCTCACCCCTCGGGGGCAATCAGCCCCAGCATTTT. Encoded protein: CASSPLGGNQPQHF.

In its sample, this clonotype was seen many times. This chain joins TRBV7-9 and TRBJ2-7, with a weak D call TRBD1 (6 bases). Germline-derived CDR1 and CDR2 are SEHNR and FQNEAQ (reference sequence). Trimming removed 4 bases at V and 7 bases at J, with 11 bases between. The CDR3 extends over 12 amino acids. The chain's CDR3 is CASSSQGNEQYV. Here the CDR3 DNA reads TGTGCCAGCAGCTCACAGGGTAATGAGCAGTACGTC.

The V gene is TRBV7-9, the J gene TRBJ2-3; 13 bases match TRBD2. The CDR3 spans 19 residues. With V trimmed by 10 bases and J by 1 base, 17 bases remained unmatched. Germline values: CDR1 SEHNR, CDR2 FQNEAQ (reference sequence). CDR3 sequence: CATGERTSGGLFGTDTQYF. Here the CDR3 DNA reads TGTGCCACAGGCGAGCGGACTAGCGGGGGACTGTTTGGCACAGATACGCAGTATTTT.

In this sample, this clonotype turned up many times. The genes are TRBV20-1 and TRBJ2-7; 10 positions agree with TRBD2. This CDR3 contains 12 residues. Looked up from germline, CDR1 is DFQATT and CDR2 is SNEGSKA (reference sequence). The CDR3 loop is CSLAGATYEQYF. The CDR3 DNA reads as TGCAGCCTAGCGGGGGCCACCTACGAGCAGTACTTC.

This chain connects TRBV6-1 to TRBJ1-1, with D uncertain. From germline, CDR1 is MNHNS and CDR2 SASEGT. The ends were cut back, 5 bases at V and 3 bases at J, with 16 bases in the middle. The CDR3 runs to 15 residues. The CDR3 is CASSREDGADTEAFF. The CDR3 DNA follows: TGTGCCAGCAGTCGCGAAGACGGCGCGGACACTGAAGCTTTCTTT.

This clonotype was seen many times. This chain connects TRBV25-1 to TRBJ2-1; D unclear. Germline assignment: CDR1 MGHDK and CDR2 SYGVNS. The V end lost 1 base, the J end lost 3 bases, and 4 bases lay between the germline ends. CDR3 length: 13 amino acids. The CDR3 region is CASSEFSYNEQFF. CDR3 nucleotides: TGTGCCAGCAGTGAATTTAGCTACAATGAGCAGTTCTTC.

This clonotype has ten or more counts. One end of the junction varies from germline; a read error may be responsible. The rearrangement uses TRBV6-1 and TRBJ2-5; weak D call: TRBD2 (6 bases). The germline V gene has CDR1 MNHNS and CDR2 SASEGT. CDR3 length equals 11 residues. The CDR3 loop is CATTTGSQIHF. Here the CDR3 DNA reads TGTGCCACCACAACCGGGAGTCAGATACACTTC.

To note about this clonotype: An end of the junction differs from the germline gene, which may be a read error. CDR3 in DNA: TGCAGTGCTAGATTGACAAGTTACAACGAGCAGTTCTTC. As protein: CSARLTSYNEQFF. V usage is TRBV20-1 and J usage is TRBJ2-1; D ambiguous. Germline CDR1 is DFQATT and CDR2 is SNEGSKA (reference sequence). This CDR3 contains 13 residues.

This clonotype was observed a handful of times. The J gene is TRBJ1-5, the V gene TRBV6-6; 7 bases line up with TRBD1. The CDR3 contains 18 residues. Germline V lookup: CDR1 MNHNY, CDR2 SVGAGI (reference sequence). The V segment lost 3 bases and the J segment 3 bases; nucleotides outside the gene matches: 14. The CDR3 loop is CASSYSTGREGINQPQHF. The CDR3 coding sequence is TGTGCCAGCAGTTATTCGACAGGGCGGGAGGGTATCAATCAGCCCCAGCATTTT.

The chain is built from TRBV20-1 and TRBJ2-7, with TRBD1 matching over 9 bases. Losses at the gene ends were 3 bases for V and 2 bases for J; bases not matched to a gene: 8. Germline V CDR1 and CDR2: DFQATT, SNEGSKA (reference sequence). The CDR3 loop spans 15 amino acids. Here the CDR3 reads CSASKGTGLTYEQYF. The CDR3 nucleotides are TGCAGTGCTAGCAAAGGGACAGGGCTTACCTACGAGCAGTACTTC.

This chain joins TRBV10-3 and TRBJ1-1; 9 bases align to TRBD1. This CDR3 spans 16 amino acids. CDR1 ENHRY and CDR2 SYGVKD come from the germline V gene. V was pared by 8 bases and J by 3 bases, with 13 bases of the junction left unmatched. The CDR3 region has the DNA TGTGCCATCGCCCCCGGGACAGGGATTAGGGACACTGAAGCTTTCTTT. Its protein is CAIAPGTGIRDTEAFF.

This clonotype was detected a few times. This chain joins TRBV29-1 and TRBJ2-3; possibly TRBD1 or TRBD2 for D (6 bases each). The germline gives CDR1 SQVTM, CDR2 ANQGSEA. Trimming left V 7 bases short and J 7 bases short, with 18 bases between. CDR3 length equals 13 residues. The CDR3 DNA follows: TGCAGCGGAGGATCGGGGGCTTATTATACGCAGTATTTT. Translation: CSGGSGAYYTQYF.

This clonotype was observed at least ten times. The chain has TRBV5-1 and TRBJ2-5, with D tentatively TRBD1 or TRBD2 (5 bases each). Germline V CDR1 and CDR2: SGHRS, YFSETQ. This CDR3 is built from 15 residues. Trimming pared 4 bases from V and 2 bases from J, leaving 15 bases between. The CDR3 nucleotides read TGCGCCAGCAGCCGCCGAGGGGTGGGGCAAGAGACCCAGTACTTC. Residues: CASSRRGVGQETQYF.

The CDR3 DNA reads as TGTGCCAGCAGCTTATCTAAGAGTAGCTACACCTTC. This sequence encodes CASSLSKSSYTF. V usage is TRBV7-2 and J usage is TRBJ1-2; no definite D call. This CDR3 contains 12 residues. Germline-derived CDR1 and CDR2 are SGHTA and FQGNSA. The V end lost 2 bases, the J end lost 9 bases, and 10 bases lay between the germline ends.

This chain joins TRBV15 and TRBJ2-5; perhaps TRBD2 as D (6 bases). Between the trimmed V and J ends, which lost 3 bases and 4 bases, there was a span of 15 bases. Germline V CDR1 and CDR2: LNHNV, YYDKDF (reference sequence). This CDR3 is built from 15 residues. CDR3 bases: TGTGCCACCAGCAGTTACCGACTAGAGGGAGAGACCCAGTACTTC. It codes for CATSSYRLEGETQYF.

The chain is built from TRBV29-1 and TRBJ2-2; no clear D. The V end was cut by 1 base, the J end by 1 base, with 10 bases between. Germline CDR1 SQVTM, CDR2 ANQGSEA. CDR3 size: 15 residues. In nucleotides, the CDR3 is TGCAGCGTTGAAGTTGGGGATTTGAACACCGGGGAGCTGTTTTTT. Its translation is CSVEVGDLNTGELFF.

This clonotype was counted between two and nine times. The chain couples TRBV12-3 or TRBV12-4 to TRBJ2-3; D is uncertain. The CDR3 runs to 11 residues. Trimming removed 5 bases at V and 4 bases at J, with 4 bases between. CDR3 protein: CASSQPDTQYF. DNA of the CDR3: TGTGCCAGCAGTCAACCAGATACGCAGTATTTT.

This clonotype appeared a few times. The CDR3 nucleotides read TGTGCCAGCAGTTACTCCGGGGGACTAGCTAAAGAGACCCAGTACTTC. This codes for CASSYSGGLAKETQYF. The rearrangement links TRBV6-6 to TRBJ2-5; 9 bases agree with TRBD2. V lost 0 bases, J lost 3 bases, and 5 bases stayed unmatched. The CDR3 is 16 amino acids. CDR1 and CDR2 (germline): MNHNY, SVGAGI (reference sequence).

This clonotype was seen a few times. The chain carries TRBV20-1 and TRBJ2-3; no clear D gene. The V and J ends lost 2 bases and 5 bases respectively, with 14 bases between them. Per the germline V gene, CDR1 is DFQATT and CDR2 is SNEGSKA (reference sequence). The CDR3 contains 14 residues. The CDR3 spells CSARYPAQLDTQYF. The CDR3 DNA reads as TGCAGTGCTAGATACCCGGCCCAGCTAGATACGCAGTATTTT.

A note on this clonotype: With a much larger clone just one base away, this may be a read error. The V call is TRBV7-2, the J call TRBJ2-1; TRBD2 matches 11 bases. This CDR3 is 15 amino acids long. Germline lookup yields CDR1 SGHTA and CDR2 FQGNSA. CDR3 in amino acids: CANSPLAGAGGEQFF. CDR3 DNA sequence: TGTGCCAACAGCCCACTAGCGGGGGCCGGTGGAGAGCAGTTCTTC. Full variable domain (outside the CDR3, taken from reference TRBV7-2 and TRBJ2-1): GAGVSQSPSNKVTEKGKDVELRCDPISGHTALYWYRQSLGQGLEFLIYFQGNSAPDKSGLPSDRFSAERTGGSVSTLTIQRTQQEDSAVYLCANSPLAGAGGEQFFGPGTRLTVL.